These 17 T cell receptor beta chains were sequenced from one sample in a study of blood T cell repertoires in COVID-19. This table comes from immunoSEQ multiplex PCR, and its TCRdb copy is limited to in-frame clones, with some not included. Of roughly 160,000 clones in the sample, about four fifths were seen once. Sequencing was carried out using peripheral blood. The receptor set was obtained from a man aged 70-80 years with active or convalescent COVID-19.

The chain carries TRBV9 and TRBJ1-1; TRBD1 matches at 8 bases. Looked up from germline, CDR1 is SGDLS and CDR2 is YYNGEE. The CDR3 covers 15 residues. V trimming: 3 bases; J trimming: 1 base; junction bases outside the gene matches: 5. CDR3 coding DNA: TGTGCCAGCAGCGCGACAGGGGCACGGAACACTGAAGCTTTCTTT. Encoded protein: CASSATGARNTEAFF.

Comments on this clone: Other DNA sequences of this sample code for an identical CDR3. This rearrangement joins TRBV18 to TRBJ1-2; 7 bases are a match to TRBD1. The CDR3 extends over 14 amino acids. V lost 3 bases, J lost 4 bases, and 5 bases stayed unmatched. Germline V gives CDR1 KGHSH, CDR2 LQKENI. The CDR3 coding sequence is TGTGCCAGCTCACCGTCGGGACAGCTCTATGGCTACACCTTC. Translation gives CASSPSGQLYGYTF.

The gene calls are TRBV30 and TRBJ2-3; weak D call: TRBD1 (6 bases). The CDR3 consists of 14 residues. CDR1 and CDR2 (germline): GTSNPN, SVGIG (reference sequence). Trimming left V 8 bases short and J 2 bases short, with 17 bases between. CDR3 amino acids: CALVQGYFTDTQYF. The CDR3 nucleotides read TGTGCCCTCGTACAGGGCTACTTCACAGATACGCAGTATTTT.

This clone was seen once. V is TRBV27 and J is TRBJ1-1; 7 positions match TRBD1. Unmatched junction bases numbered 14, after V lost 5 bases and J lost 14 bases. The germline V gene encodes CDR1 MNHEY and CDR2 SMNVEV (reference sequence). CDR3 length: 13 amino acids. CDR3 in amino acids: CASSLMGDSEYFF. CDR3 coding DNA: TGTGCCAGCAGTCTTATGGGGGACAGCGAGTACTTCTTT.

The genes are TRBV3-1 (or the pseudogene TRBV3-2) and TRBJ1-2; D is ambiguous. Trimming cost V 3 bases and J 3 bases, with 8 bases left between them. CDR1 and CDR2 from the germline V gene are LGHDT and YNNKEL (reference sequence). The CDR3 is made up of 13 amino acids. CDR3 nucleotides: TGTGCCAGCAGCCATGAGGCCCACTATGGCTACACCTTC. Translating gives CASSHEAHYGYTF.

CDR3 loop: CASSPDRGLYEQYF. The CDR3 nucleotides are TGTGCCAGCAGTCCGGACAGGGGGCTCTACGAGCAGTACTTC. The J gene is TRBJ2-7, the V gene TRBV5-4; 11 bases match TRBD1. The V gene's germline CDR1 is SGHNT and CDR2 YYREEE (reference sequence). The trim removed 5 bases at V and 3 bases at J, leaving 4 bases unmatched. The CDR3 consists of 14 residues.

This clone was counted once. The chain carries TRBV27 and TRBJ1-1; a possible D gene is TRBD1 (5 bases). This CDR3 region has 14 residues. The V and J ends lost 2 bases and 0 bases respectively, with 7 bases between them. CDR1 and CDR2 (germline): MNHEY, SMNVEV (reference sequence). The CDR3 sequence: CASSLDRMNTEAFF. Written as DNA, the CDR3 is TGTGCCAGCAGTTTAGACAGAATGAACACTGAAGCTTTCTTT.

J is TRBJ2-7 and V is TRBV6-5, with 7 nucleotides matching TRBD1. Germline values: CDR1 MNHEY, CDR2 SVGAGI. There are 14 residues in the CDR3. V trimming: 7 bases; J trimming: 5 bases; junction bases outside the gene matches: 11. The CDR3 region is CASKGADRDNEQYF. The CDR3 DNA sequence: TGTGCCAGCAAGGGGGCAGACAGGGATAACGAGCAGTACTTC.

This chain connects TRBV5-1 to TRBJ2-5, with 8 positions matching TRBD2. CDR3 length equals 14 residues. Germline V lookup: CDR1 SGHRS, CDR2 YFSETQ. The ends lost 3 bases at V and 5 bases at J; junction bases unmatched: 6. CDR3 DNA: TGCGCCAGCAGCTCGTCGCGGGGGGCGGAGACCCAGTACTTC. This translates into CASSSSRGAETQYF.

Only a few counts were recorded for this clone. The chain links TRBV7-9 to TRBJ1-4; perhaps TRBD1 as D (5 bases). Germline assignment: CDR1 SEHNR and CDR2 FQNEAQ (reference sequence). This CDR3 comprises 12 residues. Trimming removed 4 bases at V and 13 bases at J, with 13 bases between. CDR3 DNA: TGTGCCAGCAGCTCTTTCCCGCAGGGACTGTTTTTT. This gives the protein CASSSFPQGLFF. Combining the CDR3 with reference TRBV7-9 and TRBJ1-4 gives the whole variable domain DTGVSQNPRHKITKRGQNVTFRCDPISEHNRLYWYRQTLGQGPEFLTYFQNEAQLEKSRLLSDRFSAERPKGSFSTLEIQRTEQGDSAMYLCASSSFPQGLFFGSGTQLSVL.

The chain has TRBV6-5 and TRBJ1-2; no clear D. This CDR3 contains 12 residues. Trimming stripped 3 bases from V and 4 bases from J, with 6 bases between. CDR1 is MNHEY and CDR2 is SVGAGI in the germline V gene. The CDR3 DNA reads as TGTGCCAGCAGTTATAGAGGCTATGGCTACACCTTC. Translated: CASSYRGYGYTF.

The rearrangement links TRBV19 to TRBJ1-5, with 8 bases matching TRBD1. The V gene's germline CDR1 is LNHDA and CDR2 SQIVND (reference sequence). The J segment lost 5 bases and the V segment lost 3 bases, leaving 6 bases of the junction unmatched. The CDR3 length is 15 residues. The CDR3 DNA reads TGTGCCAGTAGTATCGACAGGGGACGGGATCAGCCCCAGCATTTT. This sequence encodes CASSIDRGRDQPQHF.

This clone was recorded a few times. The CDR3 reads CASTGLRGNEQFF. CDR3 coding DNA: TGTGCCAGCACAGGGTTGAGAGGCAATGAGCAGTTCTTC. The V gene is TRBV2, the J gene TRBJ2-1; a possible D gene is TRBD1 (5 bases). Trimming took 7 bases from V and 6 from J, leaving 13 bases between them. From germline, CDR1 is SNHLY and CDR2 FYNNEI. This CDR3 contains 13 residues.

The DNA for the CDR3 is TGCGCCAGCAGCCGAACGGACAGGATCCAAGAGACCCAGTACTTC. As protein: CASSRTDRIQETQYF. The chain employs TRBV5-1 and TRBJ2-5; 7 bases line up with TRBD1. V was pared by 4 bases and J by 1 base, with 7 bases of the junction left unmatched. Germline V gene data show CDR1 as SGHRS and CDR2 as YFSETQ. The length of the CDR3 is 15 residues.

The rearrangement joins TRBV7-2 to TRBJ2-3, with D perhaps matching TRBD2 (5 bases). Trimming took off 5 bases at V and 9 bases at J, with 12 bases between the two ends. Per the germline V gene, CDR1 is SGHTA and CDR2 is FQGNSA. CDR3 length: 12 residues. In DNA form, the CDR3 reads TGTGCCAGCAGCCCGGAGGAGAAAACGCAGTATTTT. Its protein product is CASSPEEKTQYF.

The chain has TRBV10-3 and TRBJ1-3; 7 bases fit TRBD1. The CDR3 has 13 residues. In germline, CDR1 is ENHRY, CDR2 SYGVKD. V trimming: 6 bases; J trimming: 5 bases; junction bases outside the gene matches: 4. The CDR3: CAIRLGQRNTIYF. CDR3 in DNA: TGTGCCATCAGGTTGGGACAGAGAAACACCATATATTTT.

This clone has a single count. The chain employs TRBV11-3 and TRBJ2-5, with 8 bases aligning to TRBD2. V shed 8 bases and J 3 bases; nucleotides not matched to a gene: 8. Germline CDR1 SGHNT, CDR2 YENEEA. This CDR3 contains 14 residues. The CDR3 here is CASGRGGAKETQYF. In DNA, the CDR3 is TGTGCCAGCGGCCGGGGGGGGGCGAAAGAGACCCAGTACTTC. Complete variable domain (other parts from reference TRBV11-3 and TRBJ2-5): EAGVVQSPRYKIIEKKQPVAFWCNPISGHNTLYWYLQNLGQGPELLIRYENEEAVDDSQLPKDRFSAERLKGVDSTLKIQPAELGDSAVYLCASGRGGAKETQYFGPGTRLLVL.